Listed below are T cell receptor beta chains from one sample, sequenced in a study of blood T cell repertoires in COVID-19. The repertoire was sequenced with immunoSEQ multiplex PCR; TCRdb's copy has only in-frame clones and lacks some. The sample has 200,000 to 250,000 clones, under 85% seen once; the top ten hold approximately 1.8%. Sample: PBMCs or T cells enriched from blood (not recorded which). These receptor sequences come from a man between 60 and 75 years old who had recovered from COVID-19. The CDR3 runs from the conserved cysteine through the conserved F or W. The D gene is left open where the match is weak. Some rows have no size entry. The others give once, few or many, or a class for an expanded clone.

clone_size d_call j_call v_call cdr3_nt cdr3_aa
NA NA TRBJ2-3 TRBV5-1 TGCGCCAGCAGCGAGGGACATACAGATACGCAGTATTTT CASSEGHTDTQYF
NA NA TRBJ2-7 TRBV6-1 TGTGCCAGCAGTGAAGAGGAGGGGGCGCCCCACGAGCAGTACTTC CASSEEEGAPHEQYF
NA TRBD1 TRBJ1-3 TRBV9 TGTGCCAGCAGCGTAGGATCAGGGGGTTTGGCAGGAAACACCATATATTTT CASSVGSGGLAGNTIYF
once TRBD2 TRBJ2-2 TRBV6-5 TGTGCCAGCAGTCCGACTAGCGGGAACACCGGGGAGCTGTTTTTT CASSPTSGNTGELFF
NA TRBD1 TRBJ1-4 TRBV2 TGTGCCAGCAAGACAGGGGGAAATGAAAAACTGTTTTTT CASKTGGNEKLFF
NA NA TRBJ2-7 TRBV6-5 TGTGCCAGCAGCCTAACCACGGGGCAGTACTTC CASSLTTGQYF
NA TRBD1 TRBJ2-7 TRBV7-8 TGTGCCAGCAGCTCACTAACGGGGACAGGGGCCTACGAGCAGTACTTC CASSSLTGTGAYEQYF
NA NA TRBJ2-5 TRBV10-2 TGCGCCAGCAGTGAGTCCTGGGAGAGCCCCCAGTACTTC CASSESWESPQYF
NA NA TRBJ1-1 TRBV7-8 TGTGCCAGCAGCTTAGATCTGGGGCGGACTGAAGCTTTCTTT CASSLDLGRTEAFF
NA TRBD1 TRBJ1-1 TRBV4-3 TGCGCCAGCAGCCAAGTACAGGGGGGTCCCGAAGCTTTCTTT CASSQVQGGPEAFF
once NA TRBJ2-1 TRBV6-4 TGTGCCAGCAGTCATACGGACAGTAATGAGCAGTTCTTC CASSHTDSNEQFF
NA TRBD1 TRBJ2-5 TRBV18 TGTGCCAGCTCACCGGGGACAGAAGAGACCCAGTACTTC CASSPGTEETQYF
few TRBD2 TRBJ2-3 TRBV7-3 TGTGCCAGCAGCTTATATCTAGCGGGCCTGGATACGCAGTATTTT CASSLYLAGLDTQYF
NA NA TRBJ2-2 TRBV5-1 TGCGCCAGCAGCCTTGCGGGGGCCACGAACACCGGGGAGCTGTTTTTT CASSLAGATNTGELFF
NA TRBD2 TRBJ2-1 TRBV3-1/TRBV3-2 TGTGCCAGCAGCCAGACCCCTAGCGGGGGGGGTGAGCAGTTCTTC CASSQTPSGGGEQFF
NA TRBD2 TRBJ2-2 TRBV20-1 TGCAGTGCTAGTCGGTGGGCGGGGGGGCGGGTCACCGGGGAGCTGTTTTTT CSASRWAGGRVTGELFF
NA NA TRBJ2-1 TRBV7-9 TGTGCCAGCAGCACACAAAATGAGCAGTTCTTC CASSTQNEQFF
NA TRBD1 TRBJ1-4 TRBV7-7 TGTGCTAGCAGCATGAGGGACAGGGGGCCTAATGAAAAACTGTTTTTT CASSMRDRGPNEKLFF
NA NA TRBJ1-1 TRBV7-3 TGTGCCAGCAGCTTACAGGAGAACACTGAAGCTTTCTTT CASSLQENTEAFF
NA NA TRBJ1-1 TRBV11-3 TGTGCCAGCAGCTTAGGGCTGGGAGTCTACACTGAAGCTTTCTTT CASSLGLGVYTEAFF
NA NA TRBJ1-2 TRBV6-2/TRBV6-3 TGTGCCAGCAGTTACTCGGGAGACTATGGCTACACCTTC CASSYSGDYGYTF
NA NA TRBJ1-5 TRBV2 TGTGCCAGCAGTGAAAAATGGGGCAGGGGCTACAATCAGCCCCAGCATTTT CASSEKWGRGYNQPQHF
NA NA TRBJ2-1 TRBV9 TGTGCCAGCAGCCCAGGGGGGCAGGGGCCCCACGGTGAGCAGTTCTTC CASSPGGQGPHGEQFF
NA NA TRBJ2-5 TRBV7-7 TGTGCTAGCAGCTTAACTTTGGGAGGCGGGGAGACCCAGTACTTC CASSLTLGGGETQYF
NA NA TRBJ1-1 TRBV3-1/TRBV3-2 TGTGCCAGCAGCCCCAGGGTCTTGAACACTGAAGCTTTCTTT CASSPRVLNTEAFF
NA TRBD1 TRBJ1-1 TRBV19 TGTGCCAGTAGTCCGGAGACAGGGGCCGGTGGATGGTACACTGAAGCTTTCTTT CASSPETGAGGWYTEAFF
NA NA TRBJ1-6 TRBV4-3 TGCGCCAGCAGCCACCGGGATTCACCCCTCCACTTT CASSHRDSPLHF
NA NA TRBJ1-5 TRBV5-6 TGTGCCAGCAGCTTGGGGACAGTTAATCAGCCCCAGCATTTT CASSLGTVNQPQHF
NA NA TRBJ1-1 TRBV19 TGTGCCAGTAGTACGACTAGGAGTACTGAAGCTTTCTTT CASSTTRSTEAFF
NA NA TRBJ2-2 TRBV21-1 TGTGCCCCCAGTTCTTGCAGGGGGCATACGAACACCGGGGAGCTGTTTTTT CAPSSCRGHTNTGELFF
NA NA TRBJ1-5 TRBV6-2/TRBV6-3 TGTGCCAGCAGCTGGCGGGGCGACACCAATCAGCCCCAGCATTTT CASSWRGDTNQPQHF